This TCR beta chain was documented in a study of CD8 T cells in ankylosing spondylitis (dated by TCRdb to about 2017). Concerning the study at large: To find TCR variants linked to disease, the study profiled T cell receptor beta repertoires in ankylosing spondylitis patients and healthy donors. Peripheral blood was sampled, and synovial fluid was additionally collected from ankylosing spondylitis patients. The whole study cohort included over a hundred healthy donors and 25 ankylosing spondylitis patients. The paper's findings and limits, for the study overall: The disease-linked clones had a CD8+ phenotype and were found at relatively low frequencies in peripheral blood. Some of the motif variants had been reported before in the synovial fluid and blood of reactive arthritis patients, a finding that suggests common disease-initiation mechanisms. The disease-linked clones were reported as significantly enriched in matched synovial fluid samples from ankylosing spondylitis patients. Blood from ankylosing spondylitis patients appeared to be characterized by a TCR beta motif composed of under ten highly homologous amino acid variants.

This clonotype was observed a handful of times. Its antigen is not yet known. No base qualities exist here, and no much larger clone lies one base off it. At the junction V is shortened by 7 bases and J by 5 bases, with 22 bases in between. Looking up the germline V gene yields CDR1 SGHRS and CDR2 YFSETQ. The CDR3 spans 15 residues, from the cysteine through the phenylalanine. CDR3 DNA only is kept here, 45 bases in frame from base 1. TCRdb names Illumina HiSeq 2500 as the instrument used. Quantitative 5'-RACE with molecular barcodes was used to prepare TCR beta libraries. In the paper's pipeline: A new computational method based on a probabilistic model of VDJ rearrangement was used to identify disease-linked TCR variants. Using fastp trimming at Q25 and MiXCR clonotype assembly, TCRdb reanalyzed the public sequencing data and kept in-frame beta chains. CDR3 protein duplicates are merged, each entry listing the most common genes and DNA. The V and J calls follow TCRdb's processing rather than the paper's. The table for this sample lists a few hundred thousand distinct CDR3 sequences; 15% to 20% of them were counted only once. Of the sample, 25% to 40% is held by the ten largest clones.

The sample comprised blood, either unsorted or a sorted T cell fraction (not recorded which). The chain links TRBV5-1 with TRBJ2-7; the D match is possibly TRBD1 or TRBD2, with 5 bases aligned in each. This TCR derives from a male donor with ankylosing spondylitis or in good health (not recorded which). The CDR3 region: CASRGEIIGEDEQYF. At the DNA level, the sequence is TGCGCCAGCCGGGGCGAAATCATTGGAGAGGACGAGCAGTACTTC.